Sequencing of this TCR beta chain was carried out in a study of shared clonotypes between healthy human individuals. Using immunoSEQ multiplex PCR, the repertoire was profiled, and TCRdb retains in-frame clones only, with some absent. Of over 950,000 clones listed, about 72% are singletons. Regarding this clone: Other DNA sequences from this sample encode an identical CDR3 as well.

V was shortened by 5 bases and J by 1 base, with 7 bases between the two germline ends. Looked up from germline, CDR1 is SGHAT and CDR2 is FQNNGV. The CDR3 spans 13 residues. This sequence joins TRBV11-2 and TRBJ2-3; D is undetermined. Sequencing was performed on memory CD4+ T cells from PBMCs. The subset: CD45RA-negative fraction. The sequence came from a man younger than 30 in good health. Some clones in this sample may be carry-over from other donors' samples. The chain's CDR3 is CASSPVGTDTQYF. In DNA form, the CDR3 reads TGTGCCAGCAGCCCGGTAGGCACAGATACGCAGTATTTT.